This T cell receptor (beta chain) was obtained from a study of cytomegalovirus exposure and HLA in healthy donors. The CDR3 is 15 amino acids. V was pared by 0 bases and J by 9 bases, with 15 bases between. Germline loops: CDR1 MNHEY, CDR2 SVGAGI. Both 60 Vbeta primers and 13 Jbeta primers went into the PCR. Profiling relied on immunoSEQ multiplex PCR, and the TCRdb table lists in-frame clones only, not all of them. The table records under 200,000 clones, 75% to 85% of them present only once. This receptor was obtained from a man aged 25-40 years in good health and CMV-seronegative. This chain uses TRBV6-5 with TRBJ2-1; TRBD2 might be the D (5 bases). Sequencing was carried out using PBMCs. The CDR3 reads CASSYSESTEGEQFF. CDR3 in DNA: TGTGCCAGCAGTTACTCAGAGAGTACAGAGGGTGAGCAGTTCTTC.